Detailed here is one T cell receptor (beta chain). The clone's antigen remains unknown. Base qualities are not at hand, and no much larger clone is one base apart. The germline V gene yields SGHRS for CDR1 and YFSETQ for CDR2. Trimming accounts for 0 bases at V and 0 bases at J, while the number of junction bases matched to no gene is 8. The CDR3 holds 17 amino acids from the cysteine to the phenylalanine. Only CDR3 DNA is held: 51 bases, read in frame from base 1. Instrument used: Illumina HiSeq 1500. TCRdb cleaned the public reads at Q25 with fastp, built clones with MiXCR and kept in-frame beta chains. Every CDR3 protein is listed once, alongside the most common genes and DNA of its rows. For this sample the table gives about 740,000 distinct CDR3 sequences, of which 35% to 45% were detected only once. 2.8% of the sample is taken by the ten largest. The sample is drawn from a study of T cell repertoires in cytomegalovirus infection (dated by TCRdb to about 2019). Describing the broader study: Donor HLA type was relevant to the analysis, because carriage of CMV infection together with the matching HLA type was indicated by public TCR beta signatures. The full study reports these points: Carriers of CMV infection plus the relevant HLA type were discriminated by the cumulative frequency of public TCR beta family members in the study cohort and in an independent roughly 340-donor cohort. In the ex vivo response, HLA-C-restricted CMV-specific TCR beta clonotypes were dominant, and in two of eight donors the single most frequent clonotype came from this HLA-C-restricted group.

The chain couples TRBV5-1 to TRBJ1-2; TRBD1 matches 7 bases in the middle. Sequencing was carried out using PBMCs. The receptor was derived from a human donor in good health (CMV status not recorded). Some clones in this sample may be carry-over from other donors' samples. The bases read TGCGCCAGCAGCTTGGGGAAGGGGGCCTACACTAACTATGGCTACACCTTC. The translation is CASSLGKGAYTNYGYTF.